This entry describes one T cell receptor (beta chain). The sample is drawn from a study of human T cells and chemical hapten exposure. Documented time point: pre-sensitization, week 0. Treatment given: therapeutic diphenylcyclopropenone sensitization with weekly scalp DPC. V was cut by 6 bases and J by 5 bases, with 17 bases left in between. Germline-derived CDR1 and CDR2 are MNHEY and SMNVEV (reference sequence). There are 15 residues in the CDR3. Each cDNA molecule in the library carried unique molecular identifiers. In the study's own analysis: Per sample, the median was around 100,000 TCRs, with values from around 24,000 to 710,000. MiXCR was run by TCRdb on the RACE reads, yielding one entry per CDR3 protein. The authors' filters were not applied to this entry. The sample lists tens of thousands of distinct CDR3 sequences, 9.6% occurring once.

The TCR originated in a woman between 35 and 50 years old with alopecia areata. Some clones in this sample may be carry-over from other donors' samples. The input for sequencing was whole blood, taken in connection with sensitization to the hapten diphenylcyclopropenone (DPC). The chain employs TRBV27 and TRBJ1-5, with D maybe TRBD1 (5 bases). DNA for the CDR3: TGTGCCAGCAGCCTAACATACGAGGGGTATCAGCCCCAGCATTTT. This codes for CASSLTYEGYQPQHF.